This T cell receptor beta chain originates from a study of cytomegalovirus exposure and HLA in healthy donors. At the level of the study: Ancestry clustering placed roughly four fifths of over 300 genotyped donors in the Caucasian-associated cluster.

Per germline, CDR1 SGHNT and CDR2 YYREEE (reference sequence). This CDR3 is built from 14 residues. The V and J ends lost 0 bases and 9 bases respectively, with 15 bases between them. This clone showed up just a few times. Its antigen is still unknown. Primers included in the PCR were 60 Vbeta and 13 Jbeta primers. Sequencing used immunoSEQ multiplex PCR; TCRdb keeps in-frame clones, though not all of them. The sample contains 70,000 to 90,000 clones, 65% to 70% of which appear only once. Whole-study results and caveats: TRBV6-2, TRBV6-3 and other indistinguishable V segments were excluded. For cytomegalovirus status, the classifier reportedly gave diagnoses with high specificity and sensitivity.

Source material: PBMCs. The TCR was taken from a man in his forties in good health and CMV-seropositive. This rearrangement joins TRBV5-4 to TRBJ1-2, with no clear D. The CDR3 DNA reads TGTGCCAGCAGCTTGGTGGCCCAGGTTGGCTGCTACACCTTC. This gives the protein CASSLVAQVGCYTF. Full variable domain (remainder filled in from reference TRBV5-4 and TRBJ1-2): ETGVTQSPTHLIKTRGQQVTLRCSSQSGHNTVSWYQQALGQGPQFIFQYYREEENGRGNFPPRFSGLQFPNYSSELNVNALELDDSALYLCASSLVAQVGCYTFGSGTRLTVV.